This entry features one T cell receptor beta chain sequence. These data come from a study of blood T cell repertoires in COVID-19. Whole-study context: Researchers got acute and convalescent COVID-19 samples from the United States, Italy and Spain. T cells, B-cell-depleted T cells, or PBMCs provided the cDNA or gDNA that served as material.

The authors' processing: From reference gene primer amplification, estimates of nucleated cell counts were derived. TCRdb's copy holds only in-frame clones and misses some; the assay was immunoSEQ multiplex PCR. The D gene and trimming were derived from the DNA, and the V and J assignments and clone size from that table. The sample carries about 130,000 clones, more than 70% recorded once. The ends lost 5 bases at V and 6 bases at J; junction bases unmatched: 10. Germline CDR1 is MNHEY and CDR2 is SVGEGT. The CDR3 length is 15 residues. The specimen was peripheral blood. The TCR sequence derives from a human donor in a cohort sampled during active COVID-19. This chain links TRBV6-2 or TRBV6-3 with TRBJ1-1; 9 nucleotides agree with TRBD1. CDR3 nucleotide sequence: TGTGCCAGCAGTCCCTCCGGGACAGGGTACCCTGAAGCTTTCTTT. This sequence encodes CASSPSGTGYPEAFF.